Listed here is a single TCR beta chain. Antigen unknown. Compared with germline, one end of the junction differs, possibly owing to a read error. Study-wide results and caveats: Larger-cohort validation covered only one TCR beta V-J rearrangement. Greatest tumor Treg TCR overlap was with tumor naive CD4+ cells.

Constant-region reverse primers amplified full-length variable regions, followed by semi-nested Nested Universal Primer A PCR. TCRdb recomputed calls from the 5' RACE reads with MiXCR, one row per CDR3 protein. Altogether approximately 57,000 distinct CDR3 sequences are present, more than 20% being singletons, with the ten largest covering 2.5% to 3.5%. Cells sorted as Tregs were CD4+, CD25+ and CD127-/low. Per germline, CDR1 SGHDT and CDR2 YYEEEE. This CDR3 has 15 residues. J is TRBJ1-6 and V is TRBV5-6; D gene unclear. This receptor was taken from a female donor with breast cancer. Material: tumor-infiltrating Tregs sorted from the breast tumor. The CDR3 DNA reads TGTGCCAGCAGCCGCCTTAGCTCCTATAATTCACCCCTCCGCTTT. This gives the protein CASSRLSSYNSPLRF.